The rows below give T cell receptor beta chains drawn from one sample of a study of shared clonotypes between healthy human individuals. Produced via immunoSEQ multiplex PCR; TCRdb's table is partial and in-frame only. The data hold about 1,800,000 clones, with over 85% observed a single time. The sample comprised naive CD8+ T cells sorted from blood. Every receptor here comes from a young man in good health. The CDR3 runs from the conserved cysteine through the conserved F or W. The order of the fields is V gene, J gene, clone size, D gene, CDR3 DNA, CDR3 protein. The D gene is left open where the match is weak. A row's size may be missing; if present it is once, few, many or a size class.

V: TRBV10-3
J: TRBJ2-6
size: -
D: -
DNA: TGTGCCATCAGTGAATACCCGGACGGCGGGGCCAACGTCCTGACTTTC
CDR3: CAISEYPDGGANVLTF

V: TRBV7-9
J: TRBJ1-1
size: -
D: TRBD1
DNA: TGTGCCAGCAGCCCGAAGGACAGGGTGAACACTGAAGCTTTCTTT
CDR3: CASSPKDRVNTEAFF

V: TRBV7-9
J: TRBJ2-7
size: -
D: -
DNA: TGTGCCAGCAGCTCCGGGGAACATCTGGGCTACGAGCAGTACTTC
CDR3: CASSSGEHLGYEQYF

V: TRBV6-6
J: TRBJ2-7
size: few
D: -
DNA: TGTGCCAGCAGTTACGCCGGACAGAACTACGAGCAGTACTTC
CDR3: CASSYAGQNYEQYF

V: TRBV6-5
J: TRBJ2-7
size: -
D: -
DNA: TGTGCCAGCATGCTGGGACCCGCCTACGAGCAGTACTTC
CDR3: CASMLGPAYEQYF

V: TRBV2
J: TRBJ2-7
size: -
D: -
DNA: TGTGCCAGCAGGGACACCCGGACCTACGAGCAGTACTTC
CDR3: CASRDTRTYEQYF

V: TRBV5-1
J: TRBJ1-6
size: -
D: TRBD1
DNA: TGCGCCAGCAGCGACGGACAGGGAATGGATTCACCCCTCCACTTT
CDR3: CASSDGQGMDSPLHF

V: TRBV9
J: TRBJ1-1
size: -
D: -
DNA: TGTGCCAGCAGCGTAGAAGGCCCCTGGGATACGAACACTGAAGCTTTCTTT
CDR3: CASSVEGPWDTNTEAFF

V: TRBV28
J: TRBJ2-7
size: -
D: -
DNA: TGTGCCAGCAGTTTAGGGGTACAGGGCGGCGAGCAGTACTTC
CDR3: CASSLGVQGGEQYF

V: TRBV6-6
J: TRBJ1-2
size: -
D: TRBD1
DNA: TGTGCCAGCAGTCCCGGGACAGGGCCCTTCTATGGCTACACCTTC
CDR3: CASSPGTGPFYGYTF

V: TRBV2
J: TRBJ1-1
size: -
D: TRBD1
DNA: TGTGCCAGCACCCCGGGACAGATTGAAGCTTTCTTT
CDR3: CASTPGQIEAFF

V: TRBV28
J: TRBJ2-7
size: -
D: -
DNA: TGTGCCAGCAGTCTTCAGGACTACGAGCAGTACTTC
CDR3: CASSLQDYEQYF

V: TRBV13
J: TRBJ2-2
size: -
D: TRBD2
DNA: TGTGCCAGCAGCTTAACGCGGGAGGGGACCGGGGAGCTGTTTTTT
CDR3: CASSLTREGTGELFF

V: TRBV6-6
J: TRBJ1-5
size: -
D: -
DNA: TGTGCCAGCAGTTACTCGGAGGGGACCCGGCCCCAGCATTTT
CDR3: CASSYSEGTRPQHF